This paragraph covers one T cell receptor beta chain sequence. Its antigen is not known. The data stem from a study of OX40 agonist ivuxolimab in advanced cancers. Overall study: Patients were around 83% male with ages about 20 to 79, mean roughly 64.

General observations from the study: Among the nonresponders, some also had low normalized T-cell clonal expansion. The CD4+ and CD8+ T cells in the blood had expanded clonally by week 6 at 0.1 to 3.0 mg/kg. Mean expanded clone counts were higher in CD8+ than CD4+ T cells.

With 0 bases removed from V and 2 bases from J, the gap between germline ends came to 5 bases. The CDR3 covers 13 residues. Per germline, CDR1 PRHDT and CDR2 FYEKMQ (reference sequence). Sequencing used immunoSEQ multiplex PCR; TCRdb keeps in-frame clones, though not all of them. Of about 21,000 clones listed, about 87% are singletons. This TCR came from an adult with an advanced solid tumor such as melanoma, head and neck, liver or kidney cancer. Sample: CD4+ or CD8+ T cells sorted from blood, taken in a trial of the OX40 agonist ivuxolimab. The V call is TRBV13, the J call TRBJ2-7; no clear D. The CDR3 bases are TGTGCCAGCAGCTTAGGGGAGACCTACGAGCAGTACTTC. Protein: CASSLGETYEQYF.